A single sample is the source of the 10 T cell receptor beta chains below, sequenced in a study of blood T cells in healthy people across ages. A second PCR, run for roughly 7 to 12 cycles, used a sample-barcoded 5' primer plus a J-beta primer mix. TCRdb fed the 5' RACE reads into MiXCR, producing one record per CDR3 protein. The repertoire includes about 320,000 distinct CDR3 sequences, 25% to 30% of them detected once, and over 25% sits in the top ten. The sequencing sample was made of blood. Receptors originate from a woman in her 70s in good health.

Worth noting for this clonotype: Mismatch with germline at one junction end may stem from a read error. The chain combines TRBV4-2 with TRBJ2-3, with 8 positions matching TRBD2. CDR3 length equals 16 residues. Germline-derived CDR1 and CDR2 are LGHNA and YNFKEQ. The chain's CDR3 is CTSSPLIAGYTDTQYF. DNA of the CDR3: TGTACCAGCAGCCCTCTCATAGCGGGATACACAGATACGCAGTATTTT.

This chain connects TRBV29-1 to TRBJ1-1, with D unresolved. Trimming removed 3 bases from V and 8 bases from J, with 10 bases in between. CDR3 length equals 11 residues. CDR1 is SQVTM and CDR2 is ANQGSEA in the germline V gene. CDR3 sequence (DNA): TGCAGCGTTGAGACCGGGCAGGAAGCTTTCTTT. This codes for CSVETGQEAFF.

CDR3 DNA: TGTGCCAGCTCACCACGTAGCGGGATCAGCTCCTACAATGAGCAGTTCTTC. Translation: CASSPRSGISSYNEQFF. The gene calls are TRBV18 and TRBJ2-1, with 8 bases aligning to TRBD2. CDR3 length equals 17 residues. Germline CDR1 KGHSH, CDR2 LQKENI. The V and J ends lost 1 base and 0 bases, in that order; junction bases with no gene match: 5.

The sample holds a few counts of this clonotype. The germline gene is not matched at one end of the junction; a read error may be the cause. The V gene is TRBV5-1, the J gene TRBJ1-4; TRBD1 might be the D (5 bases). Looked up from germline, CDR1 is SGHRS and CDR2 is YFSETQ. The CDR3 has 13 amino acids. As DNA, the CDR3 is TGCGCCAGCAGCCCAGGGAATAATGAAAGACTGTTTTTT. This sequence encodes CASSPGNNERLFF.

The chain recombines TRBV29-1 with TRBJ1-4; the D gene is possibly TRBD1 (5 bases). This CDR3 is built from 12 residues. Trimming took 7 bases from V and 5 from J, leaving 11 bases between them. CDR1 and CDR2 from the germline V gene are SQVTM and ANQGSEA. In DNA form, the CDR3 reads TGCAGCGGTCGTGAGGGGAATGAAAAACTGTTTTTT. It codes for CSGREGNEKLFF.

The gene calls are TRBV29-1 and TRBJ1-3, with D uncertain. CDR3 length: 13 residues. Trimming removed 6 bases from V and 7 bases from J, with 16 bases in between. Germline assignment: CDR1 SQVTM and CDR2 ANQGSEA. CDR3 residues: CSVSARVGNTIYF. CDR3 nucleotide sequence: TGCAGCGTCTCGGCTAGGGTCGGGAACACCATATATTTT.

The chain combines TRBV20-1 with TRBJ2-7; tentative D call: TRBD2 (6 bases). Trimming removed 3 bases at V and 3 bases at J, with 18 bases between. The CDR3 extends over 15 amino acids. Germline V CDR1 and CDR2: DFQATT, SNEGSKA (reference sequence). The CDR3 here is CSARGPGVRIYEQYF. The DNA of the CDR3 is TGCAGTGCTAGGGGGCCGGGGGTGCGGATCTACGAGCAGTACTTC.

This clonotype was counted between two and nine times. The chain is built from TRBV10-3 and TRBJ2-1; D ambiguous. The CDR3 contains 15 residues. Germline V lookup: CDR1 ENHRY, CDR2 SYGVKD. The V end lost 11 bases, the J end lost 0 bases, and 17 bases lay between the germline ends. CDR3 loop: CAPFRPPSSYNEQFF. The CDR3 DNA follows: TGTGCCCCGTTTCGTCCCCCGAGCTCCTACAATGAGCAGTTCTTC.

There are a few counts of this clonotype. Mismatch with germline at one junction end may stem from a read error. Written as DNA, the CDR3 is TGCCGCGTTGTGTTAGCCCTCGCGCAGTATTTT. Its protein is CRVVLALAQYF. The chain uses TRBV29-1 and TRBJ2-3; D not certain. This CDR3 region has 11 residues. The germline gives CDR1 SQVTM, CDR2 ANQGSEA.

The chain employs TRBV24-1 and TRBJ2-5; 11 bases are a match to TRBD2. Germline lookup yields CDR1 KGHDR and CDR2 SFDVKD. The CDR3 is 16 amino acids. J was trimmed by 1 base and V by 2 bases; bases with no gene match: 2. The CDR3 sequence is CATSDSGLAVQETQYF. CDR3 coding DNA: TGTGCCACCAGTGATTCGGGACTAGCGGTCCAAGAGACCCAGTACTTC.